This entry lists 23 T cell receptor beta chains sequenced from one sample in a study of blood T cell repertoires in COVID-19. Sequencing was performed with immunoSEQ multiplex PCR; in TCRdb, only in-frame clones are kept and a portion is missing. Counted here are nearly 200,000 clones, about 90% occurring once; the ten biggest clones make up approximately 7.6%. The sample consisted of PBMCs or T cells enriched from blood (not recorded which). The receptors originated from a woman under 30 who had recovered from COVID-19.

The chain combines TRBV19 with TRBJ1-6; no clear D gene. In germline, CDR1 is LNHDA, CDR2 SQIVND (reference sequence). CDR3 size: 16 residues. Trimming took 0 bases from V and 3 from J, leaving 9 bases between them. The CDR3 here is CASSIEAESYNSPLHF. CDR3 nucleotides: TGTGCCAGTAGTATAGAGGCAGAAAGCTATAATTCACCCCTCCACTTT.

This chain links TRBV28 with TRBJ2-2; 10 bases match TRBD2. The CDR3 runs 13 residues. With V trimmed by 11 bases and J by 5 bases, 5 bases remained unmatched. The germline gives CDR1 MDHEN, CDR2 SYDVKM. The CDR3 loop is CAGKRGGTGELFF. In DNA form, the CDR3 reads TGTGCCGGGAAGCGGGGGGGGACCGGGGAGCTGTTTTTT.

V usage is TRBV4-2 and J usage is TRBJ2-3; 7 bases map to TRBD1. CDR1 is LGHNA and CDR2 is YNFKEQ in the germline V gene. This CDR3 comprises 15 residues. Trimming removed 1 base from V and 1 base from J; junction bases left unmatched: 2. The CDR3 is CASSQGDRGTDTQYF. DNA for the CDR3: TGTGCCAGCAGCCAAGGTGACAGGGGCACAGATACGCAGTATTTT.

The V and J genes are TRBV7-9 and TRBJ1-3; 8 nucleotides align to TRBD1. The CDR3 consists of 17 residues. Losses at the gene ends were 5 bases for V and 0 bases for J; bases not matched to a gene: 9. Germline V gives CDR1 SEHNR, CDR2 FQNEAQ (reference sequence). This chain's CDR3 is CASSPQGQVFSGNTIYF. The DNA for the CDR3 is TGTGCCAGCAGCCCCCAGGGACAGGTTTTCTCTGGAAACACCATATATTTT.

The chain combines TRBV5-1 with TRBJ1-2; no firm D call. Trimming removed 7 bases from V and 4 bases from J, with 5 bases in between. The CDR3 has 10 amino acids. Germline loops: CDR1 SGHRS, CDR2 YFSETQ. This CDR3 is CASPLYGYTF. The CDR3 bases are TGCGCCAGCCCTCTCTATGGCTACACCTTC.

V usage is TRBV28 and J usage is TRBJ1-1; D perhaps matches TRBD1 (6 bases). CDR1 is MDHEN, CDR2 SYDVKM, per germline. The CDR3 totals 14 residues. Trimming shortened V by 4 bases and J by 1 base, and 10 bases separated the two germline ends. The CDR3, as DNA: TGTGCCAGCAGTTCACAGGGAGAGAACACTGAAGCTTTCTTT. Translated, it gives CASSSQGENTEAFF.

The chain uses TRBV6-6 and TRBJ1-2; 11 bases match TRBD1. Losses at the gene ends were 2 bases for V and 7 bases for J; bases not matched to a gene: 6. Germline CDR1 MNHNY, CDR2 SVGAGI (reference sequence). The CDR3 contains 15 residues. CDR3 sequence: CASSYRGQGEGGYTF. The CDR3 DNA reads TGTGCCAGCAGTTACCGGGGACAGGGGGAGGGTGGCTACACCTTC.

The V call is TRBV5-1, the J call TRBJ1-2, with TRBD1 as a possible D gene (5 bases). Trimming cost V 0 bases and J 4 bases, with 10 bases left between them. From germline, CDR1 is SGHRS and CDR2 YFSETQ. The CDR3 is 14 residues long. CDR3 DNA sequence: TGCGCCAGCAGCTTGGCCGGGGGAGGCTATGGCTACACCTTC. Translating gives CASSLAGGGYGYTF.

This chain uses TRBV13 with TRBJ2-7, with D maybe TRBD2 (5 bases). Germline CDR1 PRHDT, CDR2 FYEKMQ (reference sequence). The V and J ends lost 5 bases and 2 bases respectively, with 16 bases between them. The CDR3 loop spans 15 amino acids. CDR3 amino acids: CASSLRGVAPYEQYF. In DNA form, the CDR3 reads TGTGCCAGCAGCCTCCGGGGAGTTGCCCCCTACGAGCAGTACTTC.

The chain recombines TRBV11-2 with TRBJ2-7; D gene ambiguous. The CDR3 sequence is 12 residues long. V was trimmed by 1 base and J by 5 bases, leaving 6 bases between them. Germline CDR1 is SGHAT and CDR2 is FQNNGV. The CDR3 loop is CASSLALNEQYF. The CDR3 DNA follows: TGTGCCAGCAGCTTAGCCCTTAACGAGCAGTACTTC.

This clone came up once. The rearrangement joins TRBV6-6 to TRBJ1-2, with 9 bases that match TRBD1. The CDR3 length is 14 residues. The junction had 3 bases not matched to a gene; V was cut back by 5 bases and J by 2 bases. Germline values: CDR1 MNHNY, CDR2 SVGAGI (reference sequence). CDR3 sequence: CASSRTGENYGYTF. The CDR3 DNA reads TGTGCCAGCAGTCGGACAGGGGAGAACTATGGCTACACCTTC.

The chain has TRBV4-1 and TRBJ1-2, with 7 nucleotides matching TRBD1. V shed 5 bases and J 0 bases; nucleotides not matched to a gene: 12. The CDR3 runs to 17 residues. CDR1 is MGHRA and CDR2 is YSYEKL in the germline V gene. CDR3 sequence: CASSSRTGADPNYGYTF. The CDR3 DNA reads as TGCGCCAGCAGCTCACGGACAGGAGCCGATCCTAACTATGGCTACACCTTC.

The chain carries TRBV28 and TRBJ1-3; D may be TRBD1 (5 bases). With 5 bases removed from V and 0 bases from J, the gap between germline ends came to 17 bases. CDR1 and CDR2 (germline): MDHEN, SYDVKM. The CDR3 is made up of 17 amino acids. CDR3: CASSPRRWGGSGNTIYF. CDR3 sequence (DNA): TGTGCCAGCAGTCCCAGACGGTGGGGCGGCTCTGGAAACACCATATATTTT.

The chain carries TRBV5-1 and TRBJ1-2; tentatively, D is TRBD1 (6 bases). V was trimmed by 0 bases and J by 8 bases, leaving 11 bases between them. Germline CDR1 SGHRS, CDR2 YFSETQ. The length of the CDR3 is 13 residues. CDR3 in amino acids: CASSLDRVNGYTF. CDR3 bases: TGCGCCAGCAGCTTGGACAGGGTTAACGGCTACACCTTC.

The chain couples TRBV27 to TRBJ1-1; 8 bases are shared with TRBD1. J gave up 1 base and V 8 bases, and 9 bases lay outside the gene matches. CDR1 MNHEY and CDR2 SMNVEV come from the germline V gene (reference sequence). The CDR3 is 15 amino acids. For the CDR3, the DNA is TGTGCCAGCCGAAGGGACAGGCAAACGAACACTGAAGCTTTCTTT. This gives the protein CASRRDRQTNTEAFF.

The rearrangement links TRBV6-1 to TRBJ1-6; D might be TRBD1 (6 bases). Per the germline V gene, CDR1 is MNHNS and CDR2 is SASEGT. The V end was cut by 0 bases, the J end by 14 bases, with 23 bases between. This CDR3 contains 17 residues. The DNA of the CDR3 is TGTGCCAGCAGTGAAGCGGGACGGGACACAGTAATTATTGCCCTCCACTTT. This encodes CASSEAGRDTVIIALHF.

The chain employs TRBV30 and TRBJ1-5; D ambiguous. The CDR3 runs to 15 residues. V was trimmed by 0 bases and J by 3 bases, leaving 12 bases between them. Germline V gene lookup returns CDR1 GTSNPN and CDR2 SVGIG (reference sequence). The CDR3 protein is CAWSVPAPYNQPQHF. The CDR3 DNA reads as TGTGCCTGGAGTGTACCCGCTCCCTACAATCAGCCCCAGCATTTT.

The genes are TRBV3-1 (or the pseudogene TRBV3-2) and TRBJ2-5; 10 bases match TRBD2. The CDR3 is 15 amino acids. CDR1 is LGHDT and CDR2 is YNNKEL in the germline V gene (reference sequence). Trimming took 4 bases from V and 1 from J; bases not matched to a gene: 3. The CDR3 DNA reads as TGTGCCAGCAGCCCTCTAGCGGGGGCCCAAGAGACCCAGTACTTC. Translation: CASSPLAGAQETQYF.

The genes are TRBV19 and TRBJ2-7, with 9 bases aligning to TRBD1. Losses at the gene ends were 7 bases for V and 5 bases for J; bases not matched to a gene: 12. The CDR3 contains 15 residues. The germline V gene encodes CDR1 LNHDA and CDR2 SQIVND (reference sequence). For the CDR3, the DNA is TGTGCCAGTACCTTCACAGGGGGCCGTCCCCACGAGCAGTACTTC. Its protein product is CASTFTGGRPHEQYF.

V gene TRBV6-1 combines with J gene TRBJ2-7, with a weak D call TRBD1 (6 bases). Trimming left V 0 bases short and J 2 bases short, with 17 bases between. This CDR3 is 17 amino acids long. Germline V gene sequence: CDR1 MNHNS, CDR2 SASEGT. CDR3 loop: CASSEANTYRVAYEQYF. The CDR3 bases are TGTGCCAGCAGTGAAGCGAACACGTACAGGGTCGCCTACGAGCAGTACTTC.

Here the CDR3 reads CASSYRSGGEQYF. CDR3 sequence (DNA): TGTGCCAGCAGTTACCGGAGCGGGGGCGAGCAGTACTTC. The J gene is TRBJ2-7, the V gene TRBV6-2 or TRBV6-3; 8 positions match TRBD2. Germline CDR1 and CDR2: MNHEY and SVGEGT. The J segment lost 6 bases and the V segment lost 2 bases, leaving 3 bases of the junction unmatched. This CDR3 is 13 amino acids long.

The genes are TRBV9 and TRBJ1-4; D is unresolved. Trimming took off 0 bases at V and 5 bases at J, with 17 bases between the two ends. Germline V lookup: CDR1 SGDLS, CDR2 YYNGEE. CDR3 length equals 17 residues. The CDR3: CASSVGRDSGSNEKLFF. The CDR3 nucleotides read TGTGCCAGCAGCGTAGGTCGCGACTCGGGGAGCAATGAAAAACTGTTTTTT.

The chain is built from TRBV5-1 and TRBJ2-5; TRBD1 is a possible D gene (7 bases). The CDR3 has 14 residues. The germline V gene encodes CDR1 SGHRS and CDR2 YFSETQ. The V and J ends lost 3 bases and 2 bases respectively, with 11 bases between them. CDR3 nucleotide sequence: TGCGCCAGCAGCTGGGGGGACAGACAAGAGACCCAGTACTTC. This gives the protein CASSWGDRQETQYF. Complete variable domain (other parts from reference TRBV5-1 and TRBJ2-5): KAGVTQTPRYLIKTRGQQVTLSCSPISGHRSVSWYQQTPGQGLQFLFEYFSETQRNKGNFPGRFSGRQFSNSRSEMNVSTLELGDSALYLCASSWGDRQETQYFGPGTRLLVL.